The 30 T cell receptor beta chains reported below all come from one sample, sequenced in a study of identical twins. TCRdb independently ran MiXCR on the 5' RACE reads; one entry per CDR3 protein. The data show approximately 240,000 distinct CDR3 sequences, 11% to 15% seen once. The sequenced sample consisted of memory (CD45RO+) T cells sorted from blood. The receptor set was obtained from a woman aged 18-29 years in good health.

The rearrangement joins TRBV5-1 to TRBJ2-7, with D possibly TRBD2 on 6 matching bases. Trimming pared 0 bases from V and 12 bases from J, leaving 13 bases between. Germline V gene data show CDR1 as SGHRS and CDR2 as YFSETQ. This CDR3 contains 12 residues. The CDR3 here is CASSLVGGDPYF. The CDR3 DNA reads as TGCGCCAGCAGCTTGGTCGGGGGAGACCCGTACTTC.

This clonotype turned up a few times. The chain employs TRBV5-1 and TRBJ2-7, with D possibly being TRBD1 (6 bases). Per germline, CDR1 SGHRS and CDR2 YFSETQ. The ends were cut back, 2 bases at V and 1 base at J, with 13 bases in the middle. The CDR3 totals 15 residues. CDR3 sequence (DNA): TGCGCCAGCAGCTTTGGGGACACAACATCCTACGAGCAGTACTTC. Translation: CASSFGDTTSYEQYF.

The chain uses TRBV5-1 and TRBJ2-6; D is undetermined. Between the trimmed V and J ends, which lost 3 bases and 2 bases, there was a span of 12 bases. CDR1 is SGHRS and CDR2 is YFSETQ in the germline V gene. The CDR3 is 16 residues long. For the CDR3, the DNA is TGCGCCAGCAGCTCTTCTCTCGGCCCTGGGGCCAACGTCCTGACTTTC. Translated: CASSSSLGPGANVLTF.

The chain uses TRBV10-3 and TRBJ1-2, with D hard to call. The CDR3 has 15 residues. V was pared by 7 bases and J by 7 bases, with 22 bases between. From germline, CDR1 is ENHRY and CDR2 SYGVKD. CDR3 sequence reads: CAIMGQIGPSAGYTF. DNA of the CDR3: TGTGCCATCATGGGCCAGATCGGGCCCTCGGCTGGCTACACCTTC.

The rearrangement uses TRBV29-1 and TRBJ1-2; tentatively, D is TRBD1 (5 bases). The germline V gene has CDR1 SQVTM and CDR2 ANQGSEA. V shed 7 bases and J shed 5 bases, with 14 bases lying between them. The CDR3 has 12 amino acids. The CDR3 spells CSGNRLSYGYTF. In DNA, the CDR3 is TGCAGCGGGAACAGGCTCTCATATGGCTACACCTTC. Using reference TRBV29-1 and TRBJ1-2 for the parts outside the CDR3, the full variable domain is SAVISQKPSRDICQRGTSLTIQCQVDSQVTMMFWYRQQPGQSLTLIATANQGSEATYESGFVIDKFPISRPNLTFSTLTVSNMSPEDSSIYLCSGNRLSYGYTFGSGTRLTVV.

This clonotype has a handful of counts. The chain is built from TRBV20-1 and TRBJ2-3, with a tentative D call TRBD1 (6 bases). From germline, CDR1 is DFQATT and CDR2 SNEGSKA (reference sequence). Trimming pared 6 bases from V and 1 base from J, leaving 14 bases between. This CDR3 has 14 amino acids. In DNA, the CDR3 is TGCAGTGCCCAAACAGGGATAGGCACAGATACGCAGTATTTT. Amino acid sequence: CSAQTGIGTDTQYF.

The chain has TRBV7-6 and TRBJ2-5, with 7 positions matching TRBD2. The CDR3 runs to 15 residues. Germline V lookup: CDR1 SGHVS, CDR2 FNYEAQ. The V segment lost 3 bases and the J segment 5 bases; nucleotides outside the gene matches: 9. The CDR3 region is CASSFFGGGPETQYF. The CDR3 DNA sequence: TGTGCCAGCAGCTTTTTCGGGGGAGGGCCGGAGACCCAGTACTTC. Looking up the rest from reference TRBV7-6 and TRBJ2-5 gives the full variable domain: GAGVSQSPRYKVTKRGQDVALRCDPISGHVSLYWYRQALGQGPEFLTYFNYEAQQDKSGLPNDRFSAERPEGSISTLTIQRTEQRDSAMYRCASSFFGGGPETQYFGPGTRLLVL.

This clonotype has more than one count but fewer than ten. The rearrangement joins TRBV20-1 to TRBJ1-2; no reliable D call. Germline V lookup: CDR1 DFQATT, CDR2 SNEGSKA (reference sequence). With 4 bases removed from V and 2 bases from J, the gap between germline ends came to 11 bases. The CDR3 runs to 13 residues. The CDR3 is CSAIHTPNYGYTF. As DNA, the CDR3 is TGCAGTGCTATTCATACTCCGAACTATGGCTACACCTTC.

Ten or more counts support this clonotype. This chain uses TRBV7-8 with TRBJ1-6; D is unclear. The CDR3 loop spans 12 amino acids. Trimming stripped 1 base from V and 10 bases from J, with 5 bases between. Germline CDR1 is SGHVS and CDR2 is FQNEAQ. CDR3 in amino acids: CASSLVSSPLHF. CDR3 nucleotides: TGTGCCAGCAGCTTAGTCTCCTCACCCCTCCACTTT.

This clonotype occurred a few times. The chain has TRBV6-5 and TRBJ1-3, with D unclear. The V gene's germline CDR1 is MNHEY and CDR2 SVGAGI. Trimming shortened V by 2 bases and J by 8 bases, and 16 bases separated the two germline ends. This CDR3 contains 15 residues. The CDR3 nucleotides read TGTGCCAGCAGTTACGGCCGGGCTCATCCGGACACCATATATTTT. This translates into CASSYGRAHPDTIYF.

This clonotype was counted a few times. This sequence joins TRBV11-2 and TRBJ1-1; D is unclear. The germline CDR1 and CDR2 sequences are SGHAT and FQNNGV. The CDR3 totals 10 residues. V was trimmed by 6 bases and J by 7 bases, leaving 6 bases between them. DNA of the CDR3: TGTGCCAGCAGAGGGAGTGAAGCTTTCTTT. Amino acids: CASRGSEAFF.

The chain combines TRBV20-1 with TRBJ1-1, with D perhaps matching TRBD1 (5 bases). Per germline, CDR1 DFQATT and CDR2 SNEGSKA (reference sequence). The CDR3 runs 15 residues. With 0 bases removed from V and 1 base from J, the gap between germline ends came to 12 bases. CDR3 bases: TGCAGTGCTAGAGATAGCGGGACGGGGAACACTGAAGCTTTCTTT. This gives the protein CSARDSGTGNTEAFF.

This clonotype was detected only a few times. This chain joins TRBV7-9 and TRBJ2-4; 10 positions agree with TRBD2. With 3 bases clipped from V and 1 base from J, the junction kept 3 bases outside the gene matches. Germline values: CDR1 SEHNR, CDR2 FQNEAQ (reference sequence). This CDR3 is 16 amino acids long. In nucleotides, the CDR3 is TGTGCCAGCAGCTTCGTTAGCGGGGGGGCCAAAAACATTCAGTACTTC. This encodes CASSFVSGGAKNIQYF.

The chain carries TRBV12-3 or TRBV12-4 and TRBJ2-3, with D perhaps matching TRBD2 (6 bases). Trimming removed 6 bases from V and 4 bases from J, with 20 bases in between. The CDR3 sequence is 16 residues long. The CDR3 is CASRMGGALFADTQYF. As DNA, the CDR3 is TGTGCCAGCAGAATGGGCGGGGCACTTTTTGCAGATACGCAGTATTTT.

This clonotype came up a few times. This rearrangement joins TRBV20-1 to TRBJ1-2; 8 bases map to TRBD1. This CDR3 is 19 amino acids long. Trimming at V came to 1 base and at J to 0 bases, leaving 16 bases not matched to a gene. The germline V gene encodes CDR1 DFQATT and CDR2 SNEGSKA (reference sequence). The CDR3 DNA reads TGCAGTGCTAGAGTTGAGCCCGGACAGGGTATACAAGCTAACTATGGCTACACCTTC. Protein product: CSARVEPGQGIQANYGYTF.

This clonotype was found a few times. The chain uses TRBV7-8 and TRBJ2-2; the D is unclear. Per the germline V gene, CDR1 is SGHVS and CDR2 is FQNEAQ. The CDR3 spans 17 residues. Trimming took 3 bases from V and 0 from J, leaving 14 bases between them. DNA for the CDR3: TGTGCCAGCAGCTTGAGGTGGCAGGCAGCGAACACCGGGGAGCTGTTTTTT. The encoded protein is CASSLRWQAANTGELFF.

The chain combines TRBV6-5 with TRBJ2-7; TRBD1 agrees at 8 bases. The CDR3 extends over 15 amino acids. Germline lookup yields CDR1 MNHEY and CDR2 SVGAGI. V shed 2 bases, J shed 3 bases, and the junction held 6 bases outside the gene matches. DNA of the CDR3: TGTGCCAGCAGTTACCCACCCGGACAGGGCTACGAGCAGTACTTC. Protein product: CASSYPPGQGYEQYF.

This clonotype was picked up many times. This chain uses TRBV10-3 with TRBJ2-2, with D tentatively TRBD2 (6 bases). The CDR3 is 14 residues long. Trimming took 10 bases from V and 0 from J, leaving 12 bases between them. CDR1 and CDR2 (germline): ENHRY, SYGVKD. The CDR3 here is CASVAGPNTGELFF. In nucleotides, the CDR3 is TGTGCCAGTGTGGCGGGGCCGAACACCGGGGAGCTGTTTTTT.

The table lists this clonotype with a few counts. The J gene is TRBJ2-5, the V gene TRBV29-1, with D hard to call. V was pared by 4 bases and J by 5 bases, with 11 bases between. The CDR3 loop spans 12 amino acids. CDR1 SQVTM and CDR2 ANQGSEA come from the germline V gene. The CDR3, as DNA: TGCAGCGTTGGGTTCTCAAGGGAGACCCAGTACTTC. It translates to CSVGFSRETQYF.

In its sample, this clonotype was seen a few times. The rearrangement joins TRBV5-1 to TRBJ2-2; perhaps TRBD1 as D (5 bases). The germline V gene encodes CDR1 SGHRS and CDR2 YFSETQ. Trimming removed 0 bases from V and 5 bases from J, with 17 bases in between. This CDR3 is built from 17 residues. The CDR3 here is CASSLGQGLRATGELFF. Written as DNA, the CDR3 is TGCGCCAGCAGCTTGGGGCAGGGCTTACGTGCGACCGGGGAGCTGTTTTTT.

This clonotype was seen more than once but under ten times. The chain is built from TRBV12-3 or TRBV12-4 and TRBJ2-1; D is possibly TRBD1 (6 bases). V was shortened by 1 base and J by 6 bases, with 13 bases between the two germline ends. The CDR3 extends over 15 amino acids. CDR3 sequence (DNA): TGTGCCAGCAGTTTAGGTACAGGGCTTAGCAATGAGCAGTTCTTC. Residues: CASSLGTGLSNEQFF.

The chain carries TRBV5-1 and TRBJ2-6; TRBD1 matches 10 bases. Germline V gene sequence: CDR1 SGHRS, CDR2 YFSETQ. Unmatched junction bases numbered 4, after V lost 4 bases and J lost 0 bases. The CDR3 length is 17 residues. The CDR3 is CASSVTGGPSGANVLTF. CDR3 nucleotide sequence: TGCGCCAGCAGCGTGACAGGGGGCCCCTCTGGGGCCAACGTCCTGACTTTC. The variable domain in full, completed from reference TRBV5-1 and TRBJ2-6, reads KAGVTQTPRYLIKTRGQQVTLSCSPISGHRSVSWYQQTPGQGLQFLFEYFSETQRNKGNFPGRFSGRQFSNSRSEMNVSTLELGDSALYLCASSVTGGPSGANVLTFGAGSRLTVL.

This clonotype has ten or more counts. This chain connects TRBV3-1 to TRBJ2-5, with D tentatively TRBD1 (5 bases). V lost 4 bases, J lost 5 bases, and 11 bases lay in between. The CDR3 extends over 13 amino acids. The germline V gene encodes CDR1 LGHDT and CDR2 YNNKEL (reference sequence). The CDR3 DNA follows: TGTGCCAGCAGCCGAAGGGGTGGGGAGACCCAGTACTTC. Its translation: CASSRRGGETQYF.

This clonotype was counted only a few times. For the CDR3, the DNA is TGCAGTGCGCGACTAGCGGCAACTGGGACCCAGTACTTC. This sequence encodes CSARLAATGTQYF. The rearrangement uses TRBV20-1 and TRBJ2-5; TRBD2 matches 9 bases. From germline, CDR1 is DFQATT and CDR2 SNEGSKA (reference sequence). Trimming removed 6 bases from V and 7 bases from J; junction bases left unmatched: 9. The CDR3 is 13 residues long.

This clonotype came up a few times. The rearrangement links TRBV5-1 to TRBJ1-1, with 7 positions matching TRBD1. This CDR3 has 16 amino acids. V lost 0 bases, J lost 3 bases, and 8 bases stayed unmatched. Germline lookup yields CDR1 SGHRS and CDR2 YFSETQ. CDR3 protein: CASSLDGRGVYTEAFF. The DNA for the CDR3 is TGCGCCAGCAGCTTGGATGGCAGGGGGGTTTACACTGAAGCTTTCTTT.

The gene calls are TRBV28 and TRBJ2-1; the D call may be TRBD1 or TRBD2 (5 bases each). Germline V gene lookup returns CDR1 MDHEN and CDR2 SYDVKM. The V end lost 1 base, the J end lost 11 bases, and 9 bases lay between the germline ends. This CDR3 is built from 12 residues. This CDR3 is CASSLFQGQQFF. DNA for the CDR3: TGTGCCAGCAGTTTATTTCAGGGACAGCAGTTCTTC. Full variable domain (outside the CDR3, taken from reference TRBV28 and TRBJ2-1): DVKVTQSSRYLVKRTGEKVFLECVQDMDHENMFWYRQDPGLGLRLIYFSYDVKMKEKGDIPEGYSVSREKKERFSLILESASTNQTSMYLCASSLFQGQQFFGPGTRLTVL.

This clonotype was detected many times. V usage is TRBV12-3 or TRBV12-4 and J usage is TRBJ2-5; 7 positions match TRBD2. This CDR3 spans 16 amino acids. J was trimmed by 1 base and V by 3 bases; bases with no gene match: 8. The CDR3 reads CASSFGGVKRQETQYF. For the CDR3, the DNA is TGTGCCAGCAGTTTTGGGGGGGTAAAGCGCCAAGAGACCCAGTACTTC.

This chain connects TRBV29-1 to TRBJ1-1; the D gene is possibly TRBD1 (5 bases). The CDR3 covers 12 residues. From germline, CDR1 is SQVTM and CDR2 ANQGSEA. The V end was cut by 4 bases, the J end by 2 bases, with 8 bases between. The CDR3 DNA follows: TGCAGCGTTGCCGGGACCAACACTGAAGCTTTCTTT. It encodes CSVAGTNTEAFF.

This clonotype was detected many times. J is TRBJ2-7 and V is TRBV5-1, with D tentatively TRBD1 or TRBD2 (6 bases each). There are 14 residues in the CDR3. Germline V CDR1 and CDR2: SGHRS, YFSETQ. The V gene lost 4 bases and the J gene lost 2 bases, with 13 bases spanning the gap. The CDR3 reads CASSTGGPTYEQYF. In nucleotides, the CDR3 is TGCGCCAGCAGCACTGGGGGGCCAACCTACGAGCAGTACTTC.

This clonotype was counted a few times. The V gene is TRBV20-1, the J gene TRBJ2-1, with D possibly being TRBD2 (5 bases). CDR1 DFQATT and CDR2 SNEGSKA come from the germline V gene (reference sequence). This CDR3 has 12 residues. Trimming cost V 3 bases and J 4 bases, with 7 bases left between them. The CDR3: CSASSDYNEQFF. The CDR3 DNA is TGCAGTGCTAGTAGCGATTACAATGAGCAGTTCTTC.